This T cell receptor beta chain was captured by sequencing in a study of CD8+ T cells in alopecia areata. General study findings and limits: Under tofacitinib, fewer expanded CD8+ clones appeared among the top 100 scalp clones. Lesional scalp, especially alopecia totalis/universalis, showed higher clonality than normal scalp.

cDNA prepared by RNA extraction and subsequent reverse transcription served as the template for sequencing. Using immunoSEQ multiplex PCR, the repertoire was profiled, and TCRdb retains in-frame clones only, with some absent. The sample shows 270,000 or so clones, nearly 60% of them seen only once. Of note for this clone: The antigen remains unidentified.

Treatment denoted: oral pan-JAK inhibitor, 5-10 mg twice daily. The material sequenced was CD4+ T cells sorted from blood, taken at week 24, from a patient treated with tofacitinib. The TCR comes from a human donor with alopecia areata.

CDR3 DNA sequence: TGCAGTTTCTTAGGCAATGAGCAGTTCTTC. The encoded protein is CSFLGNEQFF. The chain is built from TRBV20-1 and TRBJ2-1; D gene unclear. The CDR3 length is 10 residues. Per the germline V gene, CDR1 is DFQATT and CDR2 is SNEGSKA (reference sequence). V lost 8 bases, J lost 6 bases, and 8 bases lay in between.